The 9 T cell receptor beta chains listed next were all sequenced from one sample in a study of human T cells and chemical hapten exposure. As to time point: patch test 1, 2 weeks after DPC sensitization. Treatment: therapeutic diphenylcyclopropenone sensitization with weekly scalp DPC. TCRdb reprocessed the RACE reads via MiXCR and lists one record per CDR3 protein. The sample has around 380,000 distinct CDR3 sequences; approximately 5.1% are singletons. This specimen consisted of whole blood, obtained in connection with sensitization to the hapten diphenylcyclopropenone (DPC). Receptor source: a woman aged 45-65 years with alopecia areata. Some clones in this sample may be carry-over from other donors' samples.

This clonotype was detected many times. For the CDR3, the DNA is TGTGCCAGCAGCCAGGCCGACAGGGTACTAGATACGCAGTATTTT. It yields the protein CASSQADRVLDTQYF. The chain employs TRBV4-2 and TRBJ2-3; 7 nucleotides agree with TRBD1. There are 15 residues in the CDR3. Trimming at V came to 3 bases and at J to 5 bases, leaving 8 bases not matched to a gene. Germline CDR1 reads LGHNA; CDR2 reads YNFKEQ.

This clonotype was recorded at least ten times. The chain joins TRBV3-1 to TRBJ2-1, with D possibly TRBD2 on 6 matching bases. This CDR3 contains 21 residues. Looked up from germline, CDR1 is LGHDT and CDR2 is YNNKEL (reference sequence). V lost 0 bases and J lost 8, with 32 bases in between. This CDR3 reads CASSQDRVFGSAGQLWDEQFF. CDR3 DNA: TGTGCCAGCAGCCAAGATCGGGTCTTCGGTTCAGCGGGTCAACTCTGGGATGAGCAGTTCTTC.

This clonotype was detected ten times or more. CDR3 protein: CASSPGGKTEAFF. The CDR3 DNA sequence: TGTGCCAGCAGCCCGGGAGGGAAGACTGAAGCTTTCTTT. The rearrangement uses TRBV7-3 and TRBJ1-1; D uncertain. Looked up from germline, CDR1 is SGHTA and CDR2 is FQGTGA. V was pared by 5 bases and J by 5 bases, with 12 bases between. The CDR3 length is 13 residues.

This clonotype has ten or more counts. This chain joins TRBV29-1 and TRBJ2-3; D may be TRBD1 (5 bases). CDR3 length equals 14 residues. Trimming took 3 bases from V and 3 from J, leaving 13 bases between them. Per the germline V gene, CDR1 is SQVTM and CDR2 is ANQGSEA. Written as DNA, the CDR3 is TGCAGCGTTGACGGGCAGGGCCTTACAGATACGCAGTATTTT. The encoded protein is CSVDGQGLTDTQYF.

The V gene is TRBV7-9, the J gene TRBJ2-7; 12 positions agree with TRBD2. The CDR3 covers 19 residues. Unmatched junction bases numbered 20, after V lost 5 bases and J lost 6 bases. Germline V gene sequence: CDR1 SEHNR, CDR2 FQNEAQ (reference sequence). This chain's CDR3 is CASSLTGLRTSGTLGEQYF. CDR3 nucleotides: TGTGCCAGCAGCCTCACAGGCCTTCGGACTAGCGGGACCTTGGGCGAGCAGTACTTC.

The table lists this clonotype with many counts. The chain couples TRBV15 to TRBJ2-7, with 13 positions matching TRBD2. V was pared by 5 bases and J by 9 bases, with 4 bases of the junction left unmatched. The CDR3 is 13 amino acids. Looked up from germline, CDR1 is LNHNV and CDR2 is YYDKDF (reference sequence). The CDR3 DNA reads as TGTGCCACCAGCGGGGGACTAGCGGGAAGGCAGTACTTC. Translated: CATSGGLAGRQYF.

The chain employs TRBV6-1 and TRBJ2-7; maybe TRBD2 (5 bases). The germline V gene has CDR1 MNHNS and CDR2 SASEGT. V lost 1 base and J lost 5, with 18 bases in between. This CDR3 has 16 amino acids. This CDR3 reads CASSEVVEGGMHEQYF. Here the CDR3 DNA reads TGTGCCAGCAGTGAAGTAGTAGAGGGCGGCATGCACGAGCAGTACTTC.

This clonotype was detected ten times or more. The J gene is TRBJ2-3, the V gene TRBV7-8, with TRBD2 identical over 10 bases. J was trimmed by 4 bases and V by 5 bases; bases with no gene match: 6. This CDR3 region has 15 residues. Germline V gene sequence: CDR1 SGHVS, CDR2 FQNEAQ. The CDR3 nucleotides read TGTGCCAGCAGCCCAAGCGGGAGGGCCCCAGATACGCAGTATTTT. The encoded protein is CASSPSGRAPDTQYF.

This sequence joins TRBV7-9 and TRBJ1-1; 7 nucleotides agree with TRBD1. CDR1 and CDR2 from the germline V gene are SEHNR and FQNEAQ (reference sequence). The trim removed 1 base at V and 3 bases at J, leaving 2 bases unmatched. CDR3 size: 14 residues. CDR3: CASSLVQGDTEAFF. CDR3 in DNA: TGTGCCAGCAGCTTAGTTCAGGGGGACACTGAAGCTTTCTTT.